Below, one TCR beta chain is given with its context. What it recognizes is unknown. The germline CDR1 and CDR2 sequences are SGHRS and YFSETQ. The germline V and J ends were trimmed by 1 base and 2 bases, with 10 bases remaining between them. This CDR3 has 15 residues. The sample is drawn from a study of T cell responses to AZD1222 COVID-19 vaccine. Whole-study context: Combined were second doses at about 4 or about 12 weeks.

Libraries were prepared by immunoSEQ multiplex PCR; TCRdb keeps only in-frame clonotypes and omits some of them. Counted here are 160,000 or so clones, roughly nine tenths occurring once; the ten biggest clones make up approximately 2%. Broader study findings: CD4 TCRs covered the whole spike, strongest at regions 160-218 and 743-854. Possibly, clonal diversity was underestimated; donors were largely white British and included more females. Per reports, nearly half of all spike-specific TCRs target regions that are unmutated in variants.

This chain joins TRBV5-1 and TRBJ2-1, with D perhaps being TRBD1 or TRBD2 (6 bases each). The sequences come from peripheral blood, collected on day 0 of AZD1222 vaccination. The TCR sequence derives from an adult in good health. The chain's CDR3 is CASSLYRGAYNEQFF. The CDR3 DNA reads TGCGCCAGCAGCTTGTATAGGGGGGCCTACAATGAGCAGTTCTTC. The entire variable domain, with the rest obtained from reference TRBV5-1 and TRBJ2-1, is as follows: KAGVTQTPRYLIKTRGQQVTLSCSPISGHRSVSWYQQTPGQGLQFLFEYFSETQRNKGNFPGRFSGRQFSNSRSEMNVSTLELGDSALYLCASSLYRGAYNEQFFGPGTRLTVL.